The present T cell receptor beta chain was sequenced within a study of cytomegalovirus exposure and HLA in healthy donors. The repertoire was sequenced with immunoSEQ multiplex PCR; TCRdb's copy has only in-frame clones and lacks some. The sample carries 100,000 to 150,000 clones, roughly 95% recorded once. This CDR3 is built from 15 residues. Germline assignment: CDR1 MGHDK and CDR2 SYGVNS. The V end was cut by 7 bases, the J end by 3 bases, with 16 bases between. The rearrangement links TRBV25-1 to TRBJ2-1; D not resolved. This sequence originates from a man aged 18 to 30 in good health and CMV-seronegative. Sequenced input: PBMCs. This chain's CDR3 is CASNSPGRYYNEQFF. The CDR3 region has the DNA TGTGCCAGCAACTCCCCCGGCAGGTACTACAATGAGCAGTTCTTC.